The 5 T cell receptor beta chains below were found in one sample sequenced in a study of tumor-infiltrating lymphocytes in primary liver carcinoma. TCR beta cDNA was reverse-transcribed from around 0.55 ug of total RNA. The reaction used a constant-region primer and ProtoScript II reverse transcriptase. TCR beta libraries came from three nested multiplex PCR rounds using slightly modified ARM-PCR. The opening two PCR rounds, roughly 11 cycles each, paired TRBV1-TRBV30 forward primers with a C-beta reverse primer. TCRdb used MiXCR to reprocess the multiplex PCR reads, holding one entry per CDR3 protein. This sample has fewer than 400,000 distinct CDR3 sequences; 45% to 70% occur once, and the top ten carry 15% to 20%. Germline DNA was extracted too, while blood RNA derived from unsorted whole blood. Sequenced sample: peripheral blood. Receptor source: a woman under 40 with primary liver carcinoma and hepatitis B virus infection.

Details on this clonotype: A single base separates this from a much larger clone, so it may be a read error. The chain links TRBV12-3 or TRBV12-4 to TRBJ1-4; 9 bases are a match to TRBD1. The CDR3 runs 13 residues. This CDR3 is CPSTRDRGEKLFF. The CDR3 DNA sequence: TGTCCCAGCACACGTGACAGGGGGGAAAAACTGTTTTTT.

As for this clonotype: This may come from a read error, since a much larger clone is one base off. The V call is TRBV12-3 or TRBV12-4, the J call TRBJ2-3, with a weak D call TRBD1 (6 bases). This CDR3 has 14 residues. CDR3 sequence: CANSTDRNVNTQYF. The DNA for the CDR3 is TGTGCCAACAGTACCGACAGGAATGTAAATACGCAGTATTTT.

With regard to this clonotype: A junction end diverges from the germline sequence, so it may reflect a read error. CDR3 nucleotides: TGTGCCAGTAGCTTAGACCCAGACCAAGAGACCCAGTACTTC. This codes for CASSLDPDQETQYF. This chain uses TRBV11-3 with TRBJ2-5; D is undetermined. CDR3 length equals 14 residues. From germline, CDR1 is SGHNT and CDR2 YENEEA.

This chain connects TRBV30 to TRBJ2-1, with 7 bases that match TRBD1. CDR3 length: 15 amino acids. Germline V gene data show CDR1 as GTSNPN and CDR2 as SVGIG (reference sequence). V shed 5 bases, J shed 2 bases, and the junction held 9 bases outside the gene matches. CDR3 bases: TGTGCCTGGGATAAGGACAGGAGCCCCTACAATGAGCAGTTCTTC. Encoded protein: CAWDKDRSPYNEQFF. Full variable domain (rest looked up from reference TRBV30 and TRBJ2-1): SQTIHQWPATLVQPVGSPLSLECTVEGTSNPNLYWYRQAAGRGLQLLFYSVGIGQISSEVPQNLSASRPQDRQFILSSKKLLLSDSGFYLCAWDKDRSPYNEQFFGPGTRLTVL.

In this sample, this clonotype turned up once. This may come from a read error, since a much larger clone is one base off. V usage is TRBV29-1 and J usage is TRBJ2-7; 10 bases are shared with TRBD1. The V and J ends lost 4 bases and 2 bases, in that order; junction bases with no gene match: 11. CDR1 and CDR2 (germline): SQVTM, ANQGSEA. This CDR3 contains 16 residues. Written as DNA, the CDR3 is TGCAGCGTTGTATTACCTGCGGGACAGGGGACCTACGAGCAGTACTTC. The encoded protein is CSVVLPAGQGTYEQYF.